The TCR beta chain described here comes from a study of metastatic and nonmetastatic thyroid tumors. The CDR3 consists of 11 residues. Germline V CDR1 and CDR2: MNHEY, SMNVEV (reference sequence). V was trimmed by 7 bases and J by 4 bases, leaving 7 bases between them. MiXCR re-clonotyped the PCR reads for TCRdb. The sample lists 14,000 to 15,000 clones, 23% occurring once. Before thyroid surgery, none of the patients had received any treatment. This clone occurred a few times. The receptor was isolated from a female donor with papillary thyroid cancer or a benign thyroid nodule (not recorded which). Some clones in this sample may be carry-over from other donors' samples. The material sequenced was tumor tissue. The V and J genes are TRBV27 and TRBJ1-1; D ambiguous. CDR3 sequence reads: CASIMGTEAFF. CDR3 DNA sequence: TGTGCCAGCATAATGGGCACTGAAGCTTTCTTT.